Detailed here is one T cell receptor beta chain. This clonotype has just a few counts. Which antigen it targets is not known. Base qualities are not provided; no much larger clone lies one nucleotide away. The data stem from a study of spatial heterogeneity in lung cancer (dated by TCRdb to 2018 to 2020). Describing the broader study: Donors were about 70 patients with early-stage, untreated non-small cell lung cancer from the lung TRACERx cohort. In the raw uncorrected reads, each unique combination of TCR and UMI appeared more than ten times on average. More beta-chain than alpha-chain transcripts were consistently detected, likely reflecting higher beta-chain transcript abundance. The study quantitatively compared TCR alpha and beta repertoires across multiple tumor regions, matched nontumor lung and blood in non-small cell lung cancer. At surgery, both alpha and beta chains were TCR-sequenced in 220 tumor regions, about 64 matched nontumor lung samples and some 56 PBMC samples. Nonsynonymous mutation counts, determined by whole-exome sequencing of tumor tissue, were related to TCR repertoire features. Follow-up PBMC samples were sequenced whenever the samples were available, and the median time to follow-up was around 2 years after resection.

The meaning of the sample's time point label: blood at routine non-recurrence follow-up after resection. For TCR sequencing, whole RNA was extracted from tumor and nontumor lung tissue, or from cryopreserved PBMC samples, and no cell sorting was done. A patient was chosen for TCR sequencing only when enough RNA was available from at least two tumor regions. Study-wide findings and limitations: Ubiquitous expanded tumor TCRs were detected in blood more often at tumor resection than at routine follow-up. Additional single-cell paired TCR alpha and beta sequencing was considered necessary to confirm, at a functional level, the hypothesis that regional TCRs recognize regional mutations. Comparisons of baseline and follow-up blood repertoires included only approximately 15 patients.

The CDR3 runs 14 amino acids, cysteine and phenylalanine included. Left in the record is the CDR3 DNA by itself, 42 bases read in frame from the first base. V and J lose 5 bases and 3 bases, and a span of 13 bases separates them. Reading the germline V gene gives CDR1 MNHEY and CDR2 SVGAGI. Library preparation used 5' RACE. The instrument was a NextSeq 500. In the TCR library protocol, a unique molecular identifier was attached to each TCR cDNA molecule so that PCR and sequencing errors could be corrected. Per the source publication's procedure: TCR identification, UMI-based error correction and CDR3 extraction were performed with Decombinator tools. TCRs above a frequency of 2 per 1,000, corresponding to the top 1% of the tumor frequency distribution, were defined as expanded. Renyi diversity was calculated using the R vegan package after each repertoire was subsampled 100 times to 5,000 TCRs. To build CDR3 similarity networks, amino acid triplet string-kernel similarity was used, and CDR3s were connected when their pairwise similarity was above 0.82. In TCRdb, the public reads were trimmed at Q25 with fastp and aligned with MiXCR, with productive beta chains retained. All rows with the same CDR3 protein become a single entry with the most common DNA and genes. The V and J calls follow TCRdb's processing rather than the paper's. Within this sample are roughly 15,000 distinct CDR3 sequences, with approximately 19% of them counted one time only. The ten largest clones take up less than 7% of the sample.

The chain is assembled from TRBV6-5 and TRBJ1-2, with TRBD1 as a weak D call on 5 bases. The source of this sequence is a male donor with early-stage non-small cell lung cancer. The sequencing used PBMCs, collected at follow-up. The CDR3: CASSRDRKYYGYTF. The nucleotide sequence is given as TGTGCCAGCAGTCGGGACCGCAAGTACTATGGCTACACCTTC.